This TCR beta chain comes out of a study of post-analysis software for immune sequencing data. Study-level results: Patients showed TRBV5-6, TRBV5-1 and TRBV20-1 among four to six TRBV segments more frequent than in controls.

The V end lost 2 bases, the J end lost 3 bases, and 11 bases lay between the germline ends. Per the germline V gene, CDR1 is MNHEY and CDR2 is SMNVEV (reference sequence). CDR3 length equals 15 residues. Unique molecular identifiers had been added to the TCR beta cDNA libraries. MiXCR was run by TCRdb on the PCR reads, yielding one entry per CDR3 protein. Among hundreds of thousands of distinct CDR3 sequences listed, approximately 53% were seen once. This clonotype was seen a handful of times. Its antigen is as yet unknown. The sample was blood. The TCR comes from a girl aged 10 to 17 with multiple sclerosis. The chain joins TRBV27 to TRBJ2-1; weak D call: TRBD1 (6 bases). The CDR3 DNA is TGTGCCAGCAGTTTAGCAGGGGTACTCTACAATGAGCAGTTCTTC. Protein product: CASSLAGVLYNEQFF.